This T cell receptor beta chain came from a study of a mutant IDH1 vaccine in newly diagnosed glioma. The study, taken as a whole, reports: Pseudoprogression appears to have had no connection to changes in top peripheral T cell clonotypes. It was just under 95% of patients that developed vaccine-induced immune responses.

Indicated time point: baseline, week 1 (first vaccination visit). Treatment described: pre-vaccination baseline after standard-of-care therapy. This CDR3 is built from 13 residues. The V gene's germline CDR1 is KGHSH and CDR2 LQKENI. V was clipped by 5 bases and J by 0 bases, with 4 bases between them. Assay: immunoSEQ multiplex PCR; the TCRdb copy retains only in-frame clones and omits some. The data contain 30,000 to 40,000 clones, roughly 92% of them singletons. Details on this clone: Antigen unknown.

This material consisted of PBMCs, taken from a glioma patient treated with radiotherapy, temozolomide or both. The rearrangement joins TRBV18 to TRBJ1-4; D is undetermined. This TCR derives from a man between 18 and 35 years old with glioma. CDR3 in DNA: TGTGCCAGCTCAGGGTCAACTAATGAAAAACTGTTTTTT. Amino acid sequence: CASSGSTNEKLFF.